This T cell receptor (beta chain) was captured by sequencing in a study of T cell responses to AZD1222 COVID-19 vaccine. Data came from immunoSEQ multiplex PCR; TCRdb stores just in-frame clones and leaves some out. The repertoire holds 140,000 to 150,000 clones, with 88% as singletons. The ends lost 6 bases at V and 0 bases at J; junction bases unmatched: 8. Looked up from germline, CDR1 is SGHTA and CDR2 is FQGNSA. The CDR3 runs to 16 residues. The study, taken as a whole, reports: Repertoires were obtained only post-peak T cell response. Recipients of two AZD1222 doses showed rising Spike-specific TCR breadth and depth.

About this clone: What it recognizes is unknown.

This chain links TRBV7-2 with TRBJ1-1; 9 bases match TRBD1. The receptor comes from an adult in good health. Sequences were derived from peripheral blood, sampled on day 0 of AZD1222 vaccination. The CDR3 is CASRTGTGLMNTEAFF. DNA for the CDR3: TGTGCCAGCAGGACCGGGACAGGGCTAATGAACACTGAAGCTTTCTTT. Complete variable domain (other parts from reference TRBV7-2 and TRBJ1-1): GAGVSQSPSNKVTEKGKDVELRCDPISGHTALYWYRQSLGQGLEFLIYFQGNSAPDKSGLPSDRFSAERTGGSVSTLTIQRTQQEDSAVYLCASRTGTGLMNTEAFFGQGTRLTVV.